The next 9 T cell receptor beta chains were all read from a single sample in a study of patients and donors after allogeneic stem cell transplantation. MiXCR, applied by TCRdb to the RT-PCR reads, yields one record per CDR3 protein. In the table there are about 110,000 distinct CDR3 sequences, less than 45% of which are singletons. Input material: blood, either unsorted or a sorted T cell fraction (not recorded which). The receptor source for this set is a human donor who was either an allogeneic HSCT recipient or a stem cell or donor lymphocyte infusion donor (not recorded which). It is not recorded whose cells these are; they may come from a transplant donor.

The chain couples TRBV6-6 to TRBJ2-1; D possibly corresponds to TRBD2 (6 bases). Germline V gene data show CDR1 as MNHNY and CDR2 as SVGAGI (reference sequence). CDR3 length equals 14 residues. V gave up 6 bases and J gave up 5 bases, with 14 bases separating them. In DNA form, the CDR3 reads TGTGCCAGCAGGTGGTCCGGGGAGGACAATGAGCAGTTCTTC. It yields the protein CASRWSGEDNEQFF.

This clonotype was picked up a small number of times. CDR3 residues: CASSLTSRGRAFF. As DNA, the CDR3 is TGTGCCAGCAGTTTAACGTCCAGGGGAAGAGCTTTCTTT. The chain has TRBV28 and TRBJ1-1, with a possible D match to TRBD1 (6 bases). The V end was cut by 2 bases, the J end by 10 bases, with 14 bases between. CDR1 and CDR2 (germline): MDHEN, SYDVKM. The CDR3 is 13 residues long.

There are a few counts of this clonotype. This chain joins TRBV3-2 and TRBJ1-2; the DNA was not used to check the table's D call, TRBD1. TRBV3-2 is classified as a pseudogene. The CDR3 has 17 residues. The CDR3 here is CASSQCVRGASHYGYTF. The CDR3 bases are TGTGCCAGCAGCCAATGCGTGAGGGGGGCAAGTCACTATGGCTACACCTTC.

The chain carries TRBV24-1 and TRBJ2-1, with D perhaps TRBD2 (5 bases). This CDR3 spans 18 amino acids. Between the trimmed V and J ends, which lost 4 bases and 3 bases, there was a span of 21 bases. CDR1 is KGHDR, CDR2 SFDVKD, per germline. The CDR3 DNA reads TGTGCCACCAGTGAAGCACTTGGGCGGGCCGAGGGCTACAATGAGCAGTTCTTC. This sequence encodes CATSEALGRAEGYNEQFF.

The chain uses TRBV20-1 and TRBJ1-3; D call uncertain. V was clipped by 4 bases and J by 4 bases, with 5 bases between them. This CDR3 spans 11 amino acids. Germline V lookup: CDR1 DFQATT, CDR2 SNEGSKA (reference sequence). In DNA, the CDR3 is TGCAGTGCTAAAGCCGGAAACACCATATATTTT. Its protein product is CSAKAGNTIYF.

This clonotype has just a few counts. The chain employs TRBV10-3 and TRBJ1-5, with 8 nucleotides matching TRBD1. Unmatched junction bases numbered 3, after V lost 6 bases and J lost 2 bases. The CDR3 spans 14 residues. CDR1 is ENHRY, CDR2 SYGVKD, per germline. The CDR3 spells CAIRDREGNQPQHF. The CDR3 DNA reads as TGTGCCATCAGGGACAGGGAGGGCAATCAGCCCCAGCATTTT.

The chain is built from TRBV5-1 and TRBJ2-6; D gene unclear. The CDR3 is made up of 15 amino acids. Trimming took 0 bases from V and 0 from J, leaving 4 bases between them. Looked up from germline, CDR1 is SGHRS and CDR2 is YFSETQ. The DNA for the CDR3 is TGCGCCAGCAGCTTGGTGATCTCTGGGGCCAACGTCCTGACTTTC. Translating gives CASSLVISGANVLTF.

This clonotype was seen a few times. The chain combines TRBV20-1 with TRBJ1-1; no definite D call. This CDR3 region has 13 residues. The germline gives CDR1 DFQATT, CDR2 SNEGSKA (reference sequence). V shed 6 bases and J shed 0 bases, with 11 bases lying between them. CDR3 amino acids: CSAIRDLNTEAFF. The DNA of the CDR3 is TGCAGTGCCATTAGGGATTTGAACACTGAAGCTTTCTTT.

This rearrangement joins TRBV20-1 to TRBJ1-1; D ambiguous. The CDR3 has 12 residues. Trimming stripped 1 base from V and 3 bases from J, with 6 bases between. CDR1 DFQATT and CDR2 SNEGSKA come from the germline V gene (reference sequence). CDR3 coding DNA: TGCAGTGCTAGAGGTAGGGACACTGAAGCTTTCTTT. The encoded protein is CSARGRDTEAFF.